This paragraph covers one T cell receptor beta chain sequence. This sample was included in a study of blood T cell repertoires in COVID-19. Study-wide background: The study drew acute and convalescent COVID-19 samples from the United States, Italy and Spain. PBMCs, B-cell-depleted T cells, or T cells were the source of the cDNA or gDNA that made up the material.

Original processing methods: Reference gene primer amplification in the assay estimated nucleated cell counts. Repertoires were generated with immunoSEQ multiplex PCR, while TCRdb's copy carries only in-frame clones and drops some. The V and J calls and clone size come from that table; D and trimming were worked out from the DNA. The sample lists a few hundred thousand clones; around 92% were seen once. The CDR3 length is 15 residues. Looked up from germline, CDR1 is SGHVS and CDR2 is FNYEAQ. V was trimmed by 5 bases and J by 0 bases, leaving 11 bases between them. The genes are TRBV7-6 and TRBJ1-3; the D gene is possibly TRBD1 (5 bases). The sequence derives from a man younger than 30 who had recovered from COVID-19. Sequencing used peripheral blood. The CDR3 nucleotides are TGTGCCAGCAGCCCGGACACAGTCTCTGGAAACACCATATATTTT. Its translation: CASSPDTVSGNTIYF.